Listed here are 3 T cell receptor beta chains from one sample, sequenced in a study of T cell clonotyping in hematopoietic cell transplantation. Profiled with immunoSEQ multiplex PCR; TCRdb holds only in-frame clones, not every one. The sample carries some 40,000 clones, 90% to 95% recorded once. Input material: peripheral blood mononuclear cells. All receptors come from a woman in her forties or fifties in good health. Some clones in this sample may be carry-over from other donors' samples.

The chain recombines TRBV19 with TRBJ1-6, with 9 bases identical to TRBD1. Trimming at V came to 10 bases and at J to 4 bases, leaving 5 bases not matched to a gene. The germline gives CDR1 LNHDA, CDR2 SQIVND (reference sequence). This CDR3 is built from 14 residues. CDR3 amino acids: CATGQGLYNSPLHF. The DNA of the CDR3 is TGTGCCACCGGACAGGGGCTTTATAATTCACCCCTCCACTTT. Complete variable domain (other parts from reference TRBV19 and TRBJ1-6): DGGITQSPKYLFRKEGQNVTLSCEQNLNHDAMYWYRQDPGQGLRLIYYSQIVNDFQKGDIAEGYSVSREKKESFPLTVTSAQKNPTAFYLCATGQGLYNSPLHFGNGTRLTVT.

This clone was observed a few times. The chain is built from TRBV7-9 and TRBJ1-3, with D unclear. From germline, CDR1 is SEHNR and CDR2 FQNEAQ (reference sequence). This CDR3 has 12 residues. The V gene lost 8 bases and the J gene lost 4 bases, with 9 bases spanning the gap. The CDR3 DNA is TGTGCCAGCGGCCAAGGAGGAAACACCATATATTTT. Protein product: CASGQGGNTIYF.

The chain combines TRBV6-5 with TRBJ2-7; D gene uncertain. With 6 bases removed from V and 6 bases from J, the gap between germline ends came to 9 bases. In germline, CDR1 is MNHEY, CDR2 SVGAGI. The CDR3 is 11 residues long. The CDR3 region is CASRAPSEQYF. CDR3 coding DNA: TGTGCCAGCAGGGCTCCATCCGAGCAGTACTTC.